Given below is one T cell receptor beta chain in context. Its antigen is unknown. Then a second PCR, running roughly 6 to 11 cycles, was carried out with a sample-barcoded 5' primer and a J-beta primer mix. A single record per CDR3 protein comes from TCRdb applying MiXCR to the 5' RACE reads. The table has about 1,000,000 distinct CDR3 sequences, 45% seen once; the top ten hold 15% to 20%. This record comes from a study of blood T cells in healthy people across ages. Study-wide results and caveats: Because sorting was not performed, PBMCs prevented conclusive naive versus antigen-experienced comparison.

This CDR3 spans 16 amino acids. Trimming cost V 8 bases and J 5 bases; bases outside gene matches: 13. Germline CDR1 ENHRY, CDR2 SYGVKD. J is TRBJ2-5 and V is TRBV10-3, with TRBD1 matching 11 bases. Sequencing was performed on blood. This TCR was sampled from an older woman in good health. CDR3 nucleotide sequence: TGTGCCATCGCCCCTTTTGGGACAGGGGGTGTTGAGACCCAGTACTTC. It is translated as CAIAPFGTGGVETQYF.